This TCR beta chain was recorded in a study of T cell clones after liver transplantation. This CDR3 has 15 amino acids. V was clipped by 1 base and J by 6 bases; unmatched bases: 6. Germline V gene data show CDR1 as SGHTA and CDR2 as FQGNSA. Sequencing used immunoSEQ multiplex PCR; TCRdb keeps in-frame clones, though not all of them. This table has approximately 65,000 clones, 90% to 95% appearing once. The receptor comes from a human patient who received a liver transplant. Certain T cells may be donor cells from the graft. The material sequenced was CD4+ T cells from blood, taken approximately 26 months after liver transplant. The chain joins TRBV7-2 to TRBJ2-7; 10 nucleotides align to TRBD1. The CDR3 DNA reads as TGTGCCAGCAGCTTAGTCGTGGGACAGGGGCGCGAGCAGTACTTC. Translated: CASSLVVGQGREQYF.